The 24 T cell receptor beta chains given below trace back to one sample, sequenced in a study of cytomegalovirus exposure and HLA in healthy donors. The PCR made use of 60 Vbeta and 13 Jbeta primers. Assay used: immunoSEQ multiplex PCR; TCRdb lists only in-frame clones, some missing. This table holds about 150,000 clones, 80% to 90% found once. Sequencing input: PBMCs. The receptors were gathered from a young woman in good health and CMV-seronegative.

The chain recombines TRBV2 with TRBJ1-1; no clear D gene. Germline V gene sequence: CDR1 SNHLY, CDR2 FYNNEI. This CDR3 is built from 13 residues. V was cut by 4 bases and J by 1 base, with 7 bases left in between. The CDR3 region is CASSVGPNTEAFF. The CDR3 DNA reads as TGTGCCAGCAGTGTTGGCCCGAACACTGAAGCTTTCTTT.

The rearrangement links TRBV23-1 to TRBJ2-3; 7 bases align to TRBD1. TRBV23-1 is annotated as an ORF whose role is uncertain. The CDR3 runs 16 residues. The V segment lost 4 bases and the J segment 4 bases; nucleotides outside the gene matches: 11. This CDR3 is CASSRPGQRGSDTQYF. The CDR3 nucleotides are TGCGCCAGCAGTCGACCGGGACAGAGAGGGTCAGATACGCAGTATTTT.

The rearrangement links TRBV18 to TRBJ2-2; D is uncertain. Trimming took off 1 base at V and 7 bases at J, with 7 bases between the two ends. The germline CDR1 and CDR2 sequences are KGHSH and LQKENI. The CDR3 spans 13 residues. This CDR3 reads CASSPLRDGELFF. For the CDR3, the DNA is TGTGCCAGCTCACCACTTAGAGACGGGGAGCTGTTTTTT.

This clone was counted a few times. This chain's CDR3 is CASSLTGGVQPQHF. The CDR3 region has the DNA TGTGCCAGCAGTCTGACAGGGGGAGTTCAGCCCCAGCATTTT. V gene TRBV28 combines with J gene TRBJ1-5; 9 bases match TRBD1. Trimming took 5 bases from V and 6 from J; bases not matched to a gene: 5. Germline V CDR1 and CDR2: MDHEN, SYDVKM. The CDR3 sequence is 14 residues long.

This clone was counted a few times. The chain uses TRBV6-5 and TRBJ2-7; TRBD2 matches at 8 bases. J gave up 4 bases and V 0 bases, and 5 bases lay outside the gene matches. The CDR3 is 15 residues long. Germline V CDR1 and CDR2: MNHEY, SVGAGI. The CDR3: CASSYSTGGPYEQYF. CDR3 nucleotides: TGTGCCAGCAGTTACTCGACGGGGGGGCCGTACGAGCAGTACTTC.

The chain carries TRBV29-1 and TRBJ1-2; 11 nucleotides line up with TRBD1. The CDR3 length is 12 residues. Germline assignment: CDR1 SQVTM and CDR2 ANQGSEA. The ends lost 6 bases at V and 7 bases at J; junction bases unmatched: 4. In nucleotides, the CDR3 is TGCAGCGTGGAGGGACAGGGGGTTGGCTACACCTTC. Translating it yields CSVEGQGVGYTF. Full variable domain (remainder filled in from reference TRBV29-1 and TRBJ1-2): SAVISQKPSRDICQRGTSLTIQCQVDSQVTMMFWYRQQPGQSLTLIATANQGSEATYESGFVIDKFPISRPNLTFSTLTVSNMSPEDSSIYLCSVEGQGVGYTFGSGTRLTVV.

The chain carries TRBV5-1 and TRBJ2-7, with D perhaps matching TRBD1 (5 bases). The CDR3 consists of 12 residues. Trimming shortened V by 2 bases and J by 6 bases, and 9 bases separated the two germline ends. The germline gives CDR1 SGHRS, CDR2 YFSETQ. CDR3: CASSFDRVEQYF. The DNA for the CDR3 is TGCGCCAGCAGCTTTGACAGAGTCGAGCAGTACTTC.

The CDR3 DNA sequence: TGCAGCGTTGAGGACAGGGGGATAGGCTACACCTTC. It is translated as CSVEDRGIGYTF. V and J are TRBV29-1 and TRBJ1-2, with 10 bases that match TRBD1. From germline, CDR1 is SQVTM and CDR2 ANQGSEA. This CDR3 region has 12 residues. Trimming took 3 bases from V and 8 from J; bases not matched to a gene: 3.

V gene TRBV28 combines with J gene TRBJ1-2, with 9 bases lining up with TRBD1. Unmatched junction bases numbered 13, after V lost 2 bases and J lost 6 bases. CDR1 is MDHEN and CDR2 is SYDVKM in the germline V gene. This CDR3 region has 17 residues. The CDR3 DNA is TGTGCCAGCAGTTTACTCGCCCTCGGACAGGGGTGGAATGGCTACACCTTC. As protein: CASSLLALGQGWNGYTF.

The rearrangement uses TRBV5-8 and TRBJ2-1; weak D call: TRBD1 (5 bases). V was shortened by 9 bases and J by 8 bases, with 27 bases between the two germline ends. The CDR3 extends over 16 amino acids. Germline V gives CDR1 SGHTS, CDR2 YDEGEE. CDR3 residues: CATQLGAGRRRDEQFF. The CDR3 region has the DNA TGTGCCACCCAGCTTGGTGCAGGGCGCAGACGGGATGAGCAGTTCTTC. The variable domain in full, with the rest retrieved from reference TRBV5-8 and TRBJ2-1, is EAGVTQSPTHLIKTRGQQATLRCSPISGHTSVYWYQQALGLGLQFLLWYDEGEERNRGNFPPRFSGRQFPNYSSELNVNALELEDSALYLCATQLGAGRRRDEQFFGPGTRLTVL.

This clone was counted between two and nine times. The rearrangement links TRBV25-1 to TRBJ2-4; TRBD1 agrees at 9 bases. The CDR3 spans 16 residues. Germline V gene sequence: CDR1 MGHDK, CDR2 SYGVNS. V was clipped by 5 bases and J by 7 bases; unmatched bases: 12. The CDR3 here is CASSSSLQGAGNIQYF. CDR3 nucleotides: TGTGCCAGCAGTAGCTCCCTACAGGGGGCAGGGAACATTCAGTACTTC.

This clone was seen more than once but under ten times. V and J are TRBV28 and TRBJ2-7; 7 bases line up with TRBD2. Trimming at V came to 6 bases and at J to 2 bases, leaving 22 bases not matched to a gene. CDR3 size: 19 residues. Germline V gives CDR1 MDHEN, CDR2 SYDVKM. The CDR3 spells CASRTVLSREILETYEQYF. The CDR3 DNA reads TGTGCCAGCAGGACCGTTCTGTCGCGGGAGATTCTAGAAACCTACGAGCAGTACTTC.

J is TRBJ2-5 and V is TRBV2; 8 bases match TRBD1. The J call may be in error: the DNA end matches TRBJ2-7 better. CDR1 is SNHLY and CDR2 is FYNNEI in the germline V gene. The CDR3 is 14 residues long. CDR3 nucleotides: TGTGCCAGCAGTGACCAGGGGGCGATGTACGAGCAGTACTTC. Translating it yields CASSDQGAMYEQYF.

This sequence joins TRBV15 and TRBJ1-2; TRBD1 agrees at 7 bases. Looked up from germline, CDR1 is LNHNV and CDR2 is YYDKDF (reference sequence). V lost 4 bases and J lost 4; bases outside the gene matches: 3. There are 13 residues in the CDR3. CDR3 sequence: CATSIGDSYGYTF. CDR3 DNA: TGTGCCACCAGCATTGGGGACAGCTATGGCTACACCTTC.

The chain has TRBV28 and TRBJ1-1; a weak D match, TRBD1 (5 bases). The germline V gene has CDR1 MDHEN and CDR2 SYDVKM. The CDR3 is 12 amino acids. The ends were cut back, 6 bases at V and 5 bases at J, with 10 bases in the middle. CDR3 nucleotide sequence: TGTGCCAGCAGGGGGCGCGGAACTGAAGCTTTCTTT. Its protein is CASRGRGTEAFF. The whole variable domain, filled in from reference TRBV28 and TRBJ1-1, reads DVKVTQSSRYLVKRTGEKVFLECVQDMDHENMFWYRQDPGLGLRLIYFSYDVKMKEKGDIPEGYSVSREKKERFSLILESASTNQTSMYLCASRGRGTEAFFGQGTRLTVV.

This clone appeared a few times. This chain joins TRBV2 and TRBJ1-5, with unresolved D. Trimming left V 6 bases short and J 6 bases short, with 15 bases between. Germline V gene sequence: CDR1 SNHLY, CDR2 FYNNEI. The CDR3 extends over 14 amino acids. The CDR3 protein is CASRRLGGRQPQHF. The CDR3 nucleotides are TGTGCCAGCAGGAGGCTAGGAGGGCGTCAGCCCCAGCATTTT.

This clone was detected a few times. V usage is TRBV7-9 and J usage is TRBJ2-1; TRBD1 might be the D (5 bases). The CDR3 length is 13 residues. Germline V gene data show CDR1 as SEHNR and CDR2 as FQNEAQ (reference sequence). Deletions cut 2 bases from V and 5 bases from J, with 7 bases between. The CDR3 nucleotides read TGTGCCAGCAGCTTAATGACAGACAATGAGCAGTTCTTC. It yields the protein CASSLMTDNEQFF. The whole variable domain, remainder taken from reference TRBV7-9 and TRBJ2-1, is DTGVSQNPRHKITKRGQNVTFRCDPISEHNRLYWYRQTLGQGPEFLTYFQNEAQLEKSRLLSDRFSAERPKGSFSTLEIQRTEQGDSAMYLCASSLMTDNEQFFGPGTRLTVL.

This rearrangement joins TRBV18 to TRBJ1-6; tentative D call: TRBD1 (5 bases). This CDR3 has 15 amino acids. The germline V and J ends were trimmed by 4 bases and 8 bases, with 15 bases remaining between them. Germline lookup yields CDR1 KGHSH and CDR2 LQKENI. The CDR3 DNA reads TGTGCCAGCTCACTTCATGGAGCGGGGGATTCACCCCTCCACTTT. Translated, it gives CASSLHGAGDSPLHF.

The V call is TRBV19, the J call TRBJ1-2; no firm D call. With 4 bases removed from V and 6 bases from J, the gap between germline ends came to 9 bases. The V gene's germline CDR1 is LNHDA and CDR2 SQIVND (reference sequence). The CDR3 spans 12 residues. The CDR3 spells CASSKRVDGYTF. The CDR3 coding sequence is TGTGCCAGTAGTAAGAGAGTCGATGGCTACACCTTC. The full variable domain, with the rest looked up from reference TRBV19 and TRBJ1-2, is DGGITQSPKYLFRKEGQNVTLSCEQNLNHDAMYWYRQDPGQGLRLIYYSQIVNDFQKGDIAEGYSVSREKKESFPLTVTSAQKNPTAFYLCASSKRVDGYTFGSGTRLTVV.

The chain is built from TRBV5-1 and TRBJ2-7; the match to TRBD1 covers 10 bases. The CDR3 contains 17 residues. V lost 4 bases, J lost 5 bases, and 15 bases stayed unmatched. Germline CDR1 SGHRS, CDR2 YFSETQ. The CDR3 loop is CASSPTIPGQGYHEQYF. CDR3 sequence (DNA): TGCGCCAGCAGCCCGACCATCCCGGGACAGGGGTATCACGAGCAGTACTTC.

The chain carries TRBV9 and TRBJ2-7; D possibly corresponds to TRBD1 (5 bases). Trimming took off 1 base at V and 5 bases at J, with 10 bases between the two ends. CDR1 is SGDLS and CDR2 is YYNGEE in the germline V gene. The CDR3 length is 13 residues. The CDR3 DNA reads as TGTGCCAGCAGCGTACAGGGTGGGGACGAGCAGTACTTC. Translated, it gives CASSVQGGDEQYF.

Note on this clone: One end of the junction does not line up with germline, which may come from a read error. The rearrangement links TRBV7-9 to TRBJ2-2, with 11 positions matching TRBD1. The CDR3 extends over 18 amino acids. Germline-derived CDR1 and CDR2 are SEHNR and FQNEAQ (reference sequence). CDR3 in amino acids: CSSSPSRDRGNNTGELFF. The CDR3 bases are TGTTCCAGCAGCCCCTCCCGGGACAGGGGGAACAACACCGGGGAGCTGTTTTTT.

The J gene is TRBJ2-7, the V gene TRBV2, with 9 bases identical to TRBD2. The length of the CDR3 is 15 residues. Per the germline V gene, CDR1 is SNHLY and CDR2 is FYNNEI. Trimming cost V 4 bases and J 5 bases; bases outside gene matches: 9. This CDR3 reads CASSVLAGGIHEQYF. The CDR3 DNA follows: TGTGCCAGCAGTGTACTCGCGGGGGGGATCCACGAGCAGTACTTC.

The chain is built from TRBV28 and TRBJ2-7, with 10 bases that match TRBD2. The CDR3 extends over 16 amino acids. The germline V gene has CDR1 MDHEN and CDR2 SYDVKM. With V trimmed by 7 bases and J by 2 bases, 11 bases remained unmatched. The CDR3 reads CASISPWTSGPYEQYF. CDR3 in DNA: TGTGCCAGCATTTCCCCATGGACTAGCGGCCCCTACGAGCAGTACTTC.